This T cell receptor (beta chain) was sequenced during a study of cytomegalovirus exposure and HLA in healthy donors (dated by TCRdb to the late 2010s). About the full investigation: An earlier analysis of more than 550 of the donors reported approximately 280 Gb of sequence data and 117 million unique TCR beta sequences obtained from 180 million or so T cells. Around 300 gigabases of sequencing data and roughly 90 million unique TCR sequences were included in an early release covering around 650 HLA-typed donors. Of the 350 to 450 genotyped donors, 65% to 90% were placed in the genetic ancestry cluster associated with self-reported Caucasian donors. The study aimed to test whether signatures of past pathogen exposure could be identified by cataloging public T cell receptors. The study profiled the T cell repertoires of about 720 subjects by immunosequencing and related them to cytomegalovirus serostatus. A separate validation cohort of approximately 120 different subjects was used in addition to the roughly 700-subject first cohort. To predict cytomegalovirus infection status, the study combined high-throughput TCR immunosequencing, statistical association of individual TCRs with disease status, and machine learning. A later analysis re-analyzed previously published TCR beta repertoires from approximately 700 donors and added high-resolution HLA genotyping to study TCR occurrence patterns. In the later analysis, no new phenotypic data were used to find candidate immune exposures; instead, reliance was placed on TCR beta sequences and their occurrence across donors. An earlier analysis of a few hundred of the donors applied high-throughput TCR beta sequencing to assess whether each TCR beta V gene segment acted as functional or pseudogenic. Donor age, sex, ethnicity and CMV serostatus were collected together with the repertoire data. A later genetic analysis took genome-wide SNP genotypes for 398 of the 666 donors and used that subset as a discovery cohort. All discovery cohort repertoires had been generated using a single sequencing platform. HLA typing covered class I and class II loci at four-digit resolution. Typing coverage varied by locus: about 620-640 donors for A, B, C, DRB1 and DQB1; 500 to 550 for DQA1; some 610 for DPA1; more than 450 for DPB1. Because of strong linkage in the cohort, a handful of DR-DQ haplotypes were treated as single units for association and clustering. Among approximately 370 genotyped donors of the cohort, an average of about 220,000 unique TCR beta nucleotide sequences was sequenced per donor, of which about 18% were non-productive. Broader findings and caveats from the paper: In a later analysis, the rate of TCR association differed among HLA loci, with DRB1 alleles having the most associated TCRs and HLA-C alleles having the fewest. Assigning TCR associations to individual alleles was difficult when HLA alleles, especially DR and DQ, strongly co-occurred. Broadly in line with IMGT annotations, most TCR beta V segments showed up in productive rearrangements about 87% or about 30% of the time in an earlier analysis of around 600 of the donors. Some IMGT-functional V segments, including TRBV6-2 and TRBV6-3, could not be distinguished by the 87-base-pair reads and were therefore excluded. In a later analysis, HLA-associated TCR beta chains were found to be more clonally expanded and to have lower generation probabilities than equally common non-associated chains. An association between a missense DCLRE1C variant and V-gene and J-gene trimming of TCR beta chains was found in a later genetic analysis and replicated in an independent cohort. Presence/absence analyses assumed roughly uniform sequencing depth across donors, an assumption that may not hold. The sequencing pipeline was judged likely to have produced a cluster of highly shared sequence variants as a technical artifact. Cytomegalovirus status was reported to be diagnosed by the classifier with high specificity and sensitivity in both the original and validation cohorts. Most TCR sequences were observed very rarely across donors, whereas some public TCRs were present in many individuals. A further reported finding was that TCR beta sequences accurately predicted the HLA-A and HLA-B alleles for most subjects in the first cohort. In a later analysis, around 15,000 TCR beta sequences were associated with specific HLA alleles at a false discovery rate of 0.05. A few of the identified cytomegalovirus-associated TCR beta chains were confirmed in vitro to be specific for cytomegalovirus antigens. Roughly 17 rarely observed V segments, including chromosome 9 orphons, were excluded from the earlier analysis of several hundred of the donors because counts were too low. Most CMV-associated TCR beta chains appeared to be HLA-restricted in a later analysis, and the HLA associations seemed to be driven largely by CMV exposure. Immune exposure information for the cohort was limited to CMV serostatus. A total of about 180 TCR beta chains were listed by the study as associated with cytomegalovirus. According to the authors, the approach could potentially be generalized to other disease states and immunological phenotypes. Because some donors lacked HLA typing at each locus, the association tests relied only on the typed subset. The cohort was sequenced for TCR beta chains only, and without alpha or paired-chain data the features that could be detected were limited. Correlated functional status among segregating V segments might be attributable to linkage disequilibrium, but an unknown experimental factor could not be ruled out. In a later genetic analysis, fewer N-insertions in productive TCRs were reported among donors in an Asian-associated ancestry cluster than the 666-donor mean. Several of the top co-occurrence clusters appeared to be linked to parvovirus B19, influenza, CMV and Epstein-Barr virus, according to a later analysis.

The CDR1 and CDR2 encoded by the germline V gene (reference sequence) are MNHNY and SVGAGI. V loses 5 bases of germline sequence and J loses 4 bases, and the interval between the two ends is 15 bases. The CDR3 spans 14 residues, from the cysteine through the phenylalanine. Only the CDR3 DNA stays, 42 bases, in frame from base 1. Library method: the immunoSEQ multiplex PCR assay. For the multiplex PCR, a mixture combining 60 forward primers for TCR Vbeta segments and 13 reverse primers for TCR Jbeta segments was used. The CDR3 region of rearranged TCR beta genes was amplified from genomic DNA with a multiplex PCR assay. On the Illumina HiSeq System, the amplified TCR beta libraries were sequenced as 87-base-pair reads. In the original analysis: Across the 500 to 850 repertoires, a later analysis counted tens of millions of unique TCR beta chains, around 10 million of which were shared by at least two donors. To remove PCR and sequencing errors, raw reads were error-corrected and collapsed into unique sequences using a nearest-neighbor algorithm that merged closely related sequences. To assign V, D and J gene segments, CDR3 sequences were aligned to IMGT reference sequences. For a sequence to be retained, a match of at least six nucleotides was required to both a V gene segment and a J gene segment. A rearrangement counted as productive if the CDR3 had no stop codons and remained in frame with V and J, and every other rearrangement counted as non-productive. Following IMGT convention, CDR3 was defined as the stretch from the second conserved V-encoded cysteine to the conserved J-encoded phenylalanine. The earlier analysis of roughly 590 of the donors excluded sequences that lacked an unambiguous match to a single V gene segment. In an earlier analysis of 587 of the donors, V segments were called functional above 56.7% productive rearrangements and were called segregating when the between-donor standard deviation exceeded 5%. A statistical classification framework was built for diagnosing cytomegalovirus status from the catalog of TCR beta chain sequences. A later analysis assigned V and J genes by comparing TCR nucleotide sequences with IMGT/GENE-DB human TR gene sequences. Using the TCRdist pipeline, a later analysis assigned CDR3 sequences along with most-parsimonious VDJ recombination scenarios. In a later analysis, every TCR beta chain was defined by the combination of its CDR3 amino acid sequence and its V-gene family, and reads without a unique V-gene family were dropped. In a later analysis, fewer than 600 highly shared, low-generation-probability nucleotide sequences were removed to address suspected cross-contamination and a sequencing artifact. In a later analysis, a clonal expansion index for each public chain was calculated from normalized within-repertoire ranks of inferred template counts. Generation probabilities in a later analysis came from a VDJ recombination model fitted to out-of-frame rearrangements, and those results were checked against IGoR. A later analysis scored TCR-TCR, TCR-HLA and TCR-CMV co-occurrence with hypergeometric tests, applying a repertoire-size bias correction to TCR pairs. False discovery rates were estimated in a later analysis by permuting HLA or CMV assignments 20 times. In a later analysis, co-occurring TCRs were grouped with DBSCAN, and TCRdist sequence similarity was added when clustering was performed within HLA-allele-positive subsets. For co-occurrence clustering, repertoires with fewer than 30,000 or more than 120,000 public chains were excluded, along with four or five repertoires with anomalous nucleotide sharing. Drawn from immuneACCESS, this table holds only the in-frame rearrangements with V and J called that TCRdb kept. Clones are partly lost; checked studies trace under half to an unresolved V gene and leave the rest unexplained. V and J calls and clone size follow that table, whereas D and trimming were derived from the DNA. This sample lists 100,000 to 150,000 clones; roughly four fifths were detected once. 5.9% of the sample belongs to the ten largest clones.

A note on this clone: Its antigen specificity is not known. Base-call qualities are not available, and no considerably larger clone is one nucleotide away.

The cohort comprised several hundred healthy bone marrow donors. At the time of sampling, every cohort member was nominally healthy, though immune exposures that went unrecorded were likely present. The donor tested CMV seropositive, placing the donor among the 289 seropositive members of the cohort. A peripheral blood sample was collected from each donor, and TCR beta sequencing was performed on peripheral blood mononuclear cells. The Qiagen DNeasy Blood Extraction Kit was used to extract genomic DNA from the blood cell samples. Input material: PBMCs. The chain is assembled from TRBV6-6 and TRBJ2-7; a tentative D call is TRBD2 (5 bases match). The TCR originated in a woman in her 40s in good health and CMV-seropositive. The CDR3 protein sequence reads: CASSLRTPSYEQYF. Read as DNA, the sequence is TGTGCCAGCAGTCTTCGGACTCCCTCTTACGAGCAGTACTTC.